This T cell receptor beta chain emerged from a study of blood T cell repertoires in COVID-19. Study-level information: Samples representing acute and convalescent COVID-19 were sourced from the United States, Italy and Spain. PBMCs, B-cell-depleted T cells, or T cells were the source of the cDNA or gDNA that made up the material.

Under the authors' procedure: For nucleated cells, counts were estimated from reference gene primer amplification. Sequenced by immunoSEQ multiplex PCR; TCRdb stores in-frame clones only, minus some. That table gives V, J and clone size, and the DNA gave D and trimming. The sample yields 85,000 to 100,000 clones, roughly 80% seen once. Material: peripheral blood. This sequence was found in a man aged 50 or older who had recovered from COVID-19.

The CDR3 here is CASSPSRSDTQYF. The DNA of the CDR3 is TGTGCCAGCAGCCCAAGTCGGTCAGATACGCAGTATTTT. V is TRBV5-6 and J is TRBJ2-3; no reliable D call. CDR1 is SGHDT and CDR2 is YYEEEE in the germline V gene. Trimming stripped 4 bases from V and 4 bases from J, with 10 bases between. The CDR3 length is 13 residues.